A selection of T cell receptor beta chains follows, all from one sample in a study of blood T cell repertoires in COVID-19. Profiling relied on immunoSEQ multiplex PCR, and the TCRdb table lists in-frame clones only, not all of them. The sample lists some 400,000 clones, just under 90% seen once, with 1.5% to 2% in the top ten. Sequencing was performed on PBMCs or T cells enriched from blood (not recorded which). The receptors here all came from a woman in her twenties or thirties who had recovered from COVID-19. CDR3s include the opening cysteine and the closing phenylalanine or tryptophan. A D gene is named only where the DNA matches it firmly. The size of a clone is reported for some rows only, either as once, few or many, or as a class for expanded clones.

- | TRBJ1-6 | - | TRBV11-1 | TGTGCCAGCAGCTCCACAGGGATAGCACCCCTCCACTTT | CASSSTGIAPLHF
- | TRBJ2-1 | TRBD2 | TRBV6-2/TRBV6-3 | TGTGCCAGCAGTCCCCGTTTAGCGGGTGAGCAGTTCTTC | CASSPRLAGEQFF
- | TRBJ1-4 | - | TRBV4-1 | TGCGCCAGCAGCCAACAGGGCACTAATGAAAAACTGTTTTTT | CASSQQGTNEKLFF
- | TRBJ1-5 | - | TRBV7-9 | TGTGCCAGCAGCTCGGGGTACAATCAGCCCCAGCATTTT | CASSSGYNQPQHF
- | TRBJ1-6 | - | TRBV9 | TGTGCCAGCAGCCCGAGACTGTATAATTCACCCCTCCACTTT | CASSPRLYNSPLHF
- | TRBJ2-1 | TRBD1 | TRBV24-1 | TGTGCCACCAGTGATCAGCCGGGACAGGGGACGAATGAGCAGTTCTTC | CATSDQPGQGTNEQFF
- | TRBJ2-7 | TRBD1 | TRBV4-1 | TGCGCCAGCAGCCAAGGCCCAGGGGGCGGGTACGAGCAGTACTTC | CASSQGPGGGYEQYF
- | TRBJ2-1 | - | TRBV10-3 | TGTGCCATCAGTCCCACAAATAATGAGCAGTTCTTC | CAISPTNNEQFF
- | TRBJ2-4 | - | TRBV19 | TGTGCCAGTAGTATAGGTGCTAGGGGTGTCAACATTCAGTACTTC | CASSIGARGVNIQYF
once | TRBJ1-5 | TRBD1 | TRBV12-5 | TGTGCTAGTGGTTTGGTACGGACAGGCCGCAATCAGCCCCAGCATTTT | CASGLVRTGRNQPQHF
- | TRBJ1-2 | - | TRBV12-3/TRBV12-4 | TGTGCCAGCGGGCTAAGGGGTGGCTACACCTTC | CASGLRGGYTF
- | TRBJ2-1 | - | TRBV28 | TGTGCCAGCAGCGTGGCGGCTGGTAGCAGCAATGAGCAGTTCTTC | CASSVAAGSSNEQFF
- | TRBJ2-3 | TRBD2 | TRBV7-2 | TGTGCCAGCAGCCCCCTAGCGGGGGGACTAGCAGGAGATACGCAGTATTTT | CASSPLAGGLAGDTQYF
few | TRBJ2-2 | - | TRBV10-1 | TGCGCCAGCAGCTCCTACTGCCCGGTGACCGGGGCCGGGGAGCTGTTTTTT | CASSSYCPVTGAGELFF
- | TRBJ2-5 | TRBD2 | TRBV5-1 | TGCGCCAGCAGCTTTAGCGGGGGGGCCGGGTCAGAGACCCAGTACTTC | CASSFSGGAGSETQYF
once | TRBJ1-1 | - | TRBV24-1 | TGTGCCACCACCGCTGGGGACCAGGGGTCCACTGAAGCTTTCTTT | CATTAGDQGSTEAFF
- | TRBJ1-6 | TRBD1 | TRBV18 | TGTGCCAGCTCACAGGGACAGGGAAATAGAGCCCTCCACTTT | CASSQGQGNRALHF
few | TRBJ1-6 | - | TRBV4-1 | TGCGCCAGCAGCCAAGAACCGCTTGCCAGGGTTCCCCTCCACTTT | CASSQEPLARVPLHF
once | TRBJ1-1 | - | TRBV20-1 | TGCAGTGCCTCGGCGGTTGCGGAAGCTTTCTTT | CSASAVAEAFF
- | TRBJ1-5 | - | TRBV6-1 | TGTGCCAGCAGTGAATATAATGACGGGGGCAATCAGCCCCAGCATTTT | CASSEYNDGGNQPQHF
- | TRBJ2-3 | TRBD1 | TRBV5-1 | TGCGCCAGCAGCCTTGGGACAGGGTCAGATACGCAGTATTTT | CASSLGTGSDTQYF
- | TRBJ2-6 | TRBD1 | TRBV5-4 | TGTGCCAGCAGCTCCTTCTGGGACAGGGTCGGATCTGGGGCCAACGTCCTGACTTTC | CASSSFWDRVGSGANVLTF
- | TRBJ2-1 | TRBD1 | TRBV29-1 | TGCAGCGTCCCTGAGCCGACAGGGGGGGCCTACAATGAGCAGTTCTTC | CSVPEPTGGAYNEQFF
- | TRBJ2-7 | - | TRBV30 | TGTGCCTGGTCTACTAGCCACTCTACTATAGACTTC | CAWSTSHSTIDF
- | TRBJ1-6 | - | TRBV15 | TGTGCCACCAGCAGAGATTCTAGCACGGGGTCAGGTCTGAGGGCCAATTCACCCCTCCACTTT | CATSRDSSTGSGLRANSPLHF
few | TRBJ2-1 | - | TRBV9 | TGTGCCAGCAGCGTAGGAAGCCAGGGTGCTGAGCAGTTCTTC | CASSVGSQGAEQFF
- | TRBJ2-3 | - | TRBV5-1 | TGCGCCAGCAGCTCGAGCCTACTGGGGGGGCCCGGCCCAGATACGCAGTATTTT | CASSSSLLGGPGPDTQYF
- | TRBJ1-1 | - | TRBV19 | TGTGCCAGTAGTATAGGTAGCATGAACACTGAAGCTTTCTTT | CASSIGSMNTEAFF
- | TRBJ1-2 | TRBD1 | TRBV28 | TGTGCCAGCAGACCTCGGGACAGCCCATGGGGCTACACCTTC | CASRPRDSPWGYTF
- | TRBJ2-3 | TRBD2 | TRBV28 | TGTGCCAGCAGTTCAAGCGGGGGAAGCACAGATACGCAGTATTTT | CASSSSGGSTDTQYF
- | TRBJ2-1 | - | TRBV5-8 | TGTGCCAGCAGCCCCTTGGGGGGGGGCCTCGAGCAGTTCTTC | CASSPLGGGLEQFF
- | TRBJ2-2 | - | TRBV7-2 | TGTGCCAGCAGCTTACAGGGAACCGGGGAGCTGTTTTTT | CASSLQGTGELFF
- | TRBJ1-1 | - | TRBV11-2 | TGTGCCAGCAGCTTAGGAAGCGATGAAGCTTTCTTT | CASSLGSDEAFF
- | TRBJ1-5 | - | TRBV29-1 | TGCAGCGCCGAAGGGACAAAGGGCCAGCCCCAGCATTTT | CSAEGTKGQPQHF
- | TRBJ2-7 | - | TRBV28 | TGTGCCAGCCGTTTTAGAGAAGACTACGAGCAGTACTTC | CASRFREDYEQYF
- | TRBJ1-5 | TRBD1 | TRBV28 | TGTGCCAGCAGTTTAGAAACAGGGGGCTATCAGCCCCAGCATTTT | CASSLETGGYQPQHF
few | TRBJ1-2 | - | TRBV27 | TGTGCCAGCACCGGAGGAGGTTCTAAGGGCTACACCTTC | CASTGGGSKGYTF
- | TRBJ1-5 | TRBD1 | TRBV6-2/TRBV6-3 | TGTGCCAGCAGTTACTCACATACAGGGGCAAATCAGCCCCAGCATTTT | CASSYSHTGANQPQHF
- | TRBJ2-7 | - | TRBV7-2 | TGTGCCAGCAGCTCACGTACACCCGGGACTTACTACGAGCAGTACTTC | CASSSRTPGTYYEQYF
- | TRBJ1-1 | - | TRBV7-3 | TGTGCCAGCAGCGCACAGGGGAACACTGAAGCTTTCTTT | CASSAQGNTEAFF
once | TRBJ1-5 | - | TRBV7-8 | TGTGCCAGCAGCTTGGTGCACGCGGGCAATCAGCCCCAGCATTTT | CASSLVHAGNQPQHF
- | TRBJ1-2 | TRBD1 | TRBV19 | TGTGCCAGTAGTGACAGGGGGCCCGGCTACACCTTC | CASSDRGPGYTF
once | TRBJ1-5 | TRBD1 | TRBV28 | TGTGCCAGCAGTTCCGCCTCAGGGGGCAAGTATCAGCCCCAGCATTTT | CASSSASGGKYQPQHF
- | TRBJ1-2 | - | TRBV7-3 | TGTGCCAGCAGCTTAGGGAGCAGCTATGGCTACACCTTC | CASSLGSSYGYTF
- | TRBJ2-1 | TRBD1 | TRBV27 | TGTGCCAGCAGTATAGGACAGGTGAGCTCCTACAATGAGCAGTTCTTC | CASSIGQVSSYNEQFF
- | TRBJ2-7 | TRBD2 | TRBV27 | TGTGCCAGCAGTGAAGACCCTAGCGGCCACTACGAGCAGTACTTC | CASSEDPSGHYEQYF
- | TRBJ2-7 | TRBD1 | TRBV5-1 | TGCGCCAGCAGCTCCGGACAGGGAATAACCTACGAGCAGTACTTC | CASSSGQGITYEQYF
once | TRBJ2-3 | - | TRBV3-1/TRBV3-2 | TGTGCCAGTAGGGGGTCCAGGGCATCGCAGTATTTT | CASRGSRASQYF